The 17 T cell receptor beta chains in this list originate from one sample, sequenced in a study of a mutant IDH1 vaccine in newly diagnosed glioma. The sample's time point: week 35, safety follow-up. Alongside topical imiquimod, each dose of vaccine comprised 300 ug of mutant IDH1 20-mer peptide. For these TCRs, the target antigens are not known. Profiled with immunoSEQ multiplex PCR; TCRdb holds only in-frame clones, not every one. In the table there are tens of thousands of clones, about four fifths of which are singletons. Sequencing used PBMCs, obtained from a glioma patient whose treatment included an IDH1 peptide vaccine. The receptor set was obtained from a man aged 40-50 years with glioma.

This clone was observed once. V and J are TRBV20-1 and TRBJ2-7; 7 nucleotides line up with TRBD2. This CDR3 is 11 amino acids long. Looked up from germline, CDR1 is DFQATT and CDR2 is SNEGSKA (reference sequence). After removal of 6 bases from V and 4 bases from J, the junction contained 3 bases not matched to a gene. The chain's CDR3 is CSAFGGYEQYF. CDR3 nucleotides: TGCAGTGCCTTCGGGGGGTACGAGCAGTACTTC.

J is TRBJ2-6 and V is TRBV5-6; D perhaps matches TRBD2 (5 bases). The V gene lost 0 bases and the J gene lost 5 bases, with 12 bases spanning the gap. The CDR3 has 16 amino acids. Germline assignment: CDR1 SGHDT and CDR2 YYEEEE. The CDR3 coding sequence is TGTGCCAGCAGCTTGGTGGACCGGGGTAGGGCCAACGTCCTGACTTTC. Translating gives CASSLVDRGRANVLTF.

CDR3 protein: CASSKGAGYTDTQYF. As DNA, the CDR3 is TGTGCCAGTAGTAAAGGGGCCGGGTACACAGATACGCAGTATTTT. The V and J genes are TRBV19 and TRBJ2-3, with D tentatively TRBD1 (5 bases). The CDR3 spans 15 residues. The germline gives CDR1 LNHDA, CDR2 SQIVND (reference sequence). V was pared by 4 bases and J by 2 bases, with 13 bases between.

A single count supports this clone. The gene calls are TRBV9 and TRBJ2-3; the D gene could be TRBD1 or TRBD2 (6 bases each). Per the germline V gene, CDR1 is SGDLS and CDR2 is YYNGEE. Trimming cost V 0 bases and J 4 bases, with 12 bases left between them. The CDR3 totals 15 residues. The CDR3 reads CASSVEGGRADTQYF. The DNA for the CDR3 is TGTGCCAGCAGCGTAGAAGGGGGGCGCGCAGATACGCAGTATTTT.

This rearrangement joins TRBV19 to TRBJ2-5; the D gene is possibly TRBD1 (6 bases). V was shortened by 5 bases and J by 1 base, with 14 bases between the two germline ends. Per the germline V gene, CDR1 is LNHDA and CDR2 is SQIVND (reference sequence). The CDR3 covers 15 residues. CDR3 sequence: CASSFRQEIQETQYF. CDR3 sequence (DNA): TGTGCCAGTAGTTTTAGACAGGAGATCCAAGAGACCCAGTACTTC.

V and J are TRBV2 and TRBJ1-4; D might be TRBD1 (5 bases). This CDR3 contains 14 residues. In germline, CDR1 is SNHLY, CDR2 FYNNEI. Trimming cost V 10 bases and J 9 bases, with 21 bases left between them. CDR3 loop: CATQGDGPLKKLFF. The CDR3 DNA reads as TGTGCCACCCAAGGGGACGGCCCGTTGAAAAAACTGTTTTTT.

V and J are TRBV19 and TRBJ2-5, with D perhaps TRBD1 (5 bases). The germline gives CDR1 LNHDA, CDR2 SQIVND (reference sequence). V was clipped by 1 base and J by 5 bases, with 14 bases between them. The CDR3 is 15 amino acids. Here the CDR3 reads CASSIGGNPSETQYF. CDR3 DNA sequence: TGTGCCAGTAGTATAGGGGGCAACCCATCGGAGACCCAGTACTTC. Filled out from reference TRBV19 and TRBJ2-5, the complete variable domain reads DGGITQSPKYLFRKEGQNVTLSCEQNLNHDAMYWYRQDPGQGLRLIYYSQIVNDFQKGDIAEGYSVSREKKESFPLTVTSAQKNPTAFYLCASSIGGNPSETQYFGPGTRLLVL.

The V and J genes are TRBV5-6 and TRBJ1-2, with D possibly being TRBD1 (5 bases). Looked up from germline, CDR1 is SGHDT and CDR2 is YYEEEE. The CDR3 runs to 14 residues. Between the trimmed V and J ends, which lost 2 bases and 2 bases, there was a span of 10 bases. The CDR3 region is CASSFSGSNYGYTF. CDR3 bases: TGTGCCAGCAGCTTTTCAGGGTCAAACTATGGCTACACCTTC.

The CDR3 reads CASSYSRDRGGFTF. CDR3 sequence (DNA): TGTGCCAGCAGTTACTCGCGGGACAGGGGTGGGTTCACCTTC. This chain joins TRBV6-6 and TRBJ1-2, with 10 positions matching TRBD1. CDR3 length equals 14 residues. Germline CDR1 reads MNHNY; CDR2 reads SVGAGI (reference sequence). The V gene end was trimmed by 0 bases and the J gene end by 13 bases; junction bases not matched to a gene: 8.

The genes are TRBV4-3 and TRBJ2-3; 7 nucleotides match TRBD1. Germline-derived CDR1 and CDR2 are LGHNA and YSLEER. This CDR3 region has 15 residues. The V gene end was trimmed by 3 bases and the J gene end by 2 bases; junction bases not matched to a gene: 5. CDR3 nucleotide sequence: TGCGCCAGCAGCCAGGACAGGACCAACACAGATACGCAGTATTTT. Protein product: CASSQDRTNTDTQYF.

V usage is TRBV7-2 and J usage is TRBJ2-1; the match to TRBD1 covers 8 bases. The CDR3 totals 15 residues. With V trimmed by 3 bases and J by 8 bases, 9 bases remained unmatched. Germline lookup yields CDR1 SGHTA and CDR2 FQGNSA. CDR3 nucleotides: TGTGCCAGCAGCTTTCGAGGACAGGGTAGGGATGAGCAGTTCTTC. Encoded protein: CASSFRGQGRDEQFF. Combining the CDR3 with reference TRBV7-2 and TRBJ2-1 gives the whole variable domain GAGVSQSPSNKVTEKGKDVELRCDPISGHTALYWYRQSLGQGLEFLIYFQGNSAPDKSGLPSDRFSAERTGGSVSTLTIQRTQQEDSAVYLCASSFRGQGRDEQFFGPGTRLTVL.

Here the CDR3 DNA reads TGTGCCAGCAGCCGCGGTAGGGCTAACACTGAAGCTTTCTTT. This sequence encodes CASSRGRANTEAFF. The chain combines TRBV7-2 with TRBJ1-1; D is unresolved. The CDR3 spans 14 residues. Germline lookup yields CDR1 SGHTA and CDR2 FQGNSA. The ends were cut back, 5 bases at V and 2 bases at J, with 12 bases in the middle.

The CDR3 nucleotides read TGTGCCAGCAGCGAAGAAGGTTCTGGAGGGAGGAATGAGCAGTTCTTC. This translates into CASSEEGSGGRNEQFF. The chain couples TRBV7-6 to TRBJ2-1, with a weak D call TRBD2 (6 bases). Per germline, CDR1 SGHVS and CDR2 FNYEAQ. The CDR3 spans 16 residues. V gave up 5 bases and J gave up 7 bases, with 21 bases separating them.

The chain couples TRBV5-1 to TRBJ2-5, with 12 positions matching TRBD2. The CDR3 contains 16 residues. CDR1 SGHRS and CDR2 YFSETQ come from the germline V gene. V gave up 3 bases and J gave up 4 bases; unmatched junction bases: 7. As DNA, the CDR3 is TGCGCCAGCAGCTCTAGCGGGGGGGCCGTCCGAGAGACCCAGTACTTC. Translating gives CASSSSGGAVRETQYF.

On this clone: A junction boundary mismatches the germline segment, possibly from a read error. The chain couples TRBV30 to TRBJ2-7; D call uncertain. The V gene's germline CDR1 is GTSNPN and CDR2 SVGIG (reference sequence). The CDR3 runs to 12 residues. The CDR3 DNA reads TGTACCTGGAGTGTAGGTCCATACGAGCAGTACTTC. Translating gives CTWSVGPYEQYF.

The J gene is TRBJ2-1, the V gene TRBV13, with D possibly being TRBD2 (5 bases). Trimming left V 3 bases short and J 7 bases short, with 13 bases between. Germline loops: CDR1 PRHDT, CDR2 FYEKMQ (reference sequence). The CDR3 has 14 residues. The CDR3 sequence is CASSFREQTNEQFF. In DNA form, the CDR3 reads TGTGCCAGCAGCTTCCGGGAACAAACAAATGAGCAGTTCTTC.

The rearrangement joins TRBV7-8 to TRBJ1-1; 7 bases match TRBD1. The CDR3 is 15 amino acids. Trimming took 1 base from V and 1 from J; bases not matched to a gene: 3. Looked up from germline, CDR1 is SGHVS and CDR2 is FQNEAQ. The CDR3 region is CASSLGGTENTEAFF. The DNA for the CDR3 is TGTGCCAGCAGCTTAGGCGGGACAGAGAACACTGAAGCTTTCTTT.